A single sample gave rise to the 14 T cell receptor beta chains below, sequenced in a study of blood T cell repertoires in COVID-19. TCRdb keeps only in-frame clones here, not all; method: immunoSEQ multiplex PCR. Of some 130,000 clones listed, about four fifths are singletons. The specimen sequenced was PBMCs or T cells enriched from blood (not recorded which). These receptors all stem from a young man who had recovered from COVID-19.

V gene TRBV19 combines with J gene TRBJ2-1; 8 positions match TRBD1. The CDR3 runs 15 residues. Germline V gives CDR1 LNHDA, CDR2 SQIVND (reference sequence). The V and J ends lost 5 bases and 6 bases, in that order; junction bases with no gene match: 9. Here the CDR3 DNA reads TGTGCCAGTAGTGCAACCCACACAGGGGGCAATGAGCAGTTCTTC. This sequence encodes CASSATHTGGNEQFF.

The chain uses TRBV3-1 (or the pseudogene TRBV3-2) and TRBJ2-3; 12 bases fit TRBD2. Germline CDR1 is LGHDT and CDR2 is YNNKEL (reference sequence). This CDR3 region has 17 residues. V lost 6 bases and J lost 0; bases outside the gene matches: 7. The CDR3 protein is CASRQLAGGYSTDTQYF. CDR3 in DNA: TGTGCCAGCAGACAACTAGCGGGGGGCTATAGCACAGATACGCAGTATTTT.

The chain couples TRBV7-9 to TRBJ1-2; no firm D call. The germline V gene encodes CDR1 SEHNR and CDR2 FQNEAQ (reference sequence). The length of the CDR3 is 13 residues. V lost 1 base, J lost 13 bases, and 16 bases lay in between. The CDR3 reads CASSLVLGRPGTF. CDR3 nucleotide sequence: TGTGCCAGCAGCTTAGTCTTGGGGAGGCCCGGCACCTTC.

The chain links TRBV2 to TRBJ1-1, with D uncertain. Germline lookup yields CDR1 SNHLY and CDR2 FYNNEI. V shed 6 bases and J shed 5 bases, with 13 bases lying between them. The CDR3 is 13 amino acids. The CDR3: CASRLSTETEAFF. In nucleotides, the CDR3 is TGTGCCAGCAGGCTTTCGACGGAGACTGAAGCTTTCTTT.

V usage is TRBV19 and J usage is TRBJ1-5, with 8 positions matching TRBD1. This CDR3 has 18 amino acids. V lost 1 base and J lost 0; bases outside the gene matches: 8. The germline V gene encodes CDR1 LNHDA and CDR2 SQIVND (reference sequence). The CDR3 loop reads CASSIGGTGPTSNQPQHF. In nucleotides, the CDR3 is TGTGCCAGTAGTATAGGAGGGACAGGACCCACTAGCAATCAGCCCCAGCATTTT. The full variable domain, in which reference TRBV19 and TRBJ1-5 provide the parts outside the CDR3, is DGGITQSPKYLFRKEGQNVTLSCEQNLNHDAMYWYRQDPGQGLRLIYYSQIVNDFQKGDIAEGYSVSREKKESFPLTVTSAQKNPTAFYLCASSIGGTGPTSNQPQHFGDGTRLSIL.

V gene TRBV15 combines with J gene TRBJ1-2; 9 positions agree with TRBD1. The ends lost 0 bases at V and 7 bases at J; junction bases unmatched: 9. The CDR3 loop spans 16 amino acids. Germline V gene lookup returns CDR1 LNHNV and CDR2 YYDKDF (reference sequence). CDR3 in amino acids: CATSRDIKQGAFGYTF. CDR3 bases: TGTGCCACCAGCAGAGATATCAAACAGGGGGCTTTTGGCTACACCTTC.

This clone was found once. The chain carries TRBV5-6 and TRBJ1-2; TRBD1 might be the D (5 bases). The V gene's germline CDR1 is SGHDT and CDR2 YYEEEE. Deletions cut 4 bases from V and 5 bases from J, with 15 bases between. This CDR3 comprises 14 residues. CDR3 loop: CASSPDTGSYGYTF. The CDR3, as DNA: TGTGCCAGCAGCCCCGACACAGGATCATATGGCTACACCTTC.

The rearrangement links TRBV30 to TRBJ1-4; 7 bases agree with TRBD1. The junction had 8 bases not matched to a gene; V was cut back by 2 bases and J by 8 bases. The CDR3 length is 14 residues. The germline CDR1 and CDR2 sequences are GTSNPN and SVGIG (reference sequence). This CDR3 reads CAWSRGGQEEKLFF. CDR3 nucleotides: TGTGCCTGGAGTCGAGGCGGACAGGAAGAAAAACTGTTTTTT.

The chain carries TRBV6-1 and TRBJ1-6, with 8 bases identical to TRBD1. The junction had 0 bases not matched to a gene; V was cut back by 1 base and J by 7 bases. The germline V gene has CDR1 MNHNS and CDR2 SASEGT. The CDR3 sequence is 14 residues long. The CDR3 DNA reads TGTGCCAGCAGTGAAGGACAGGGGAATTCACCCCTCCACTTT. It yields the protein CASSEGQGNSPLHF.

J is TRBJ2-7 and V is TRBV5-1; 9 bases agree with TRBD2. V shed 0 bases and J 1 base; nucleotides not matched to a gene: 8. In germline, CDR1 is SGHRS, CDR2 YFSETQ. This CDR3 is built from 17 residues. The DNA of the CDR3 is TGCGCCAGCAGCTTGGACCTCCTAGCGGGGACATCCTACGAGCAGTACTTC. Translation: CASSLDLLAGTSYEQYF.

Comments on this clone: Compared with germline, one end of the junction differs, possibly owing to a read error. V and J are TRBV11-2 and TRBJ1-5, with D tentatively TRBD1 (6 bases). CDR1 is SGHAT and CDR2 is FQNNGV in the germline V gene. The CDR3 has 15 residues. CDR3 sequence reads: CASSLDRNGNQPQHF. The CDR3 coding sequence is TGTGCCAGCAGCCTAGACAGGAACGGAAATCAGCCCCAGCATTTT.

The V call is TRBV4-1, the J call TRBJ1-6; TRBD1 is a possible D gene (5 bases). Trimming removed 0 bases at V and 9 bases at J, with 18 bases between. This CDR3 is 17 amino acids long. Per the germline V gene, CDR1 is MGHRA and CDR2 is YSYEKL. CDR3 sequence reads: CASSQDQGPSLGSPLHF. CDR3 coding DNA: TGCGCCAGCAGCCAAGATCAGGGTCCCTCCTTGGGTTCACCCCTCCACTTT.

This clone appeared once. The chain uses TRBV11-2 and TRBJ2-5; maybe TRBD2 (5 bases). With 6 bases removed from V and 1 base from J, the gap between germline ends came to 12 bases. This CDR3 has 14 amino acids. Looked up from germline, CDR1 is SGHAT and CDR2 is FQNNGV. CDR3 nucleotide sequence: TGTGCCAGCAGTCAAGGACTCCGCCAAGAGACCCAGTACTTC. It is translated as CASSQGLRQETQYF.

The chain carries TRBV3-1 (or the pseudogene TRBV3-2) and TRBJ1-6; D gene uncertain. This CDR3 has 13 amino acids. The V end was cut by 1 base, the J end by 7 bases, with 5 bases between. Germline lookup yields CDR1 LGHDT and CDR2 YNNKEL (reference sequence). CDR3 nucleotides: TGTGCCAGCAGCCAAGGACAAAATTCACCCCTCCACTTT. Protein product: CASSQGQNSPLHF.